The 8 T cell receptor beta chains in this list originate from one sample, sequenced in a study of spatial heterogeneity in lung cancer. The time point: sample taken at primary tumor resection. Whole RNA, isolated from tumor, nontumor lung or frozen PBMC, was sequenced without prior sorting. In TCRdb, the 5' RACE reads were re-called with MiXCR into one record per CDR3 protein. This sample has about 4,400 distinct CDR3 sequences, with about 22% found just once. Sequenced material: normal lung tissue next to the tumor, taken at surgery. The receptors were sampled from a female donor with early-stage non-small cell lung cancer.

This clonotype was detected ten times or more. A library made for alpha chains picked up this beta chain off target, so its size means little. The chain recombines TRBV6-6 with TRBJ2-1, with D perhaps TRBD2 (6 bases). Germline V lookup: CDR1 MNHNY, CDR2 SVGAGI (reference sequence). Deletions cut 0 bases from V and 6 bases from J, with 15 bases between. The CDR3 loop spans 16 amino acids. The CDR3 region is CASSYSSAGIGNEQFF. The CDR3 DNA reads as TGTGCCAGCAGTTACTCGTCCGCGGGAATAGGCAATGAGCAGTTCTTC.

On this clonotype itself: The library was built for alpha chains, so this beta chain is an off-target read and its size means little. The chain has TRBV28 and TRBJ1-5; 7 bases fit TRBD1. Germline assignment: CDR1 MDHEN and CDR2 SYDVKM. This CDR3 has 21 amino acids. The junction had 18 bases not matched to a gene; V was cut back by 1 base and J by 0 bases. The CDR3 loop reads CASSLFKAGGFAANSNQPQHF. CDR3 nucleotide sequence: TGTGCCAGCAGTTTATTCAAGGCAGGGGGTTTTGCCGCCAATAGCAATCAGCCCCAGCATTTT.

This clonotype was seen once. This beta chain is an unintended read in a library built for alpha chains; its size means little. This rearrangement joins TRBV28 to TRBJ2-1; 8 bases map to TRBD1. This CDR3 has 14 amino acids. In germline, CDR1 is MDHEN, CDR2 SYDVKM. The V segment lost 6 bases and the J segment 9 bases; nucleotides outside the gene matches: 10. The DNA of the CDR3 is TGTGCCAGCAGGCCAGGGGGCGCTTTTGGTGAGCAGTTCTTC. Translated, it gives CASRPGGAFGEQFF.

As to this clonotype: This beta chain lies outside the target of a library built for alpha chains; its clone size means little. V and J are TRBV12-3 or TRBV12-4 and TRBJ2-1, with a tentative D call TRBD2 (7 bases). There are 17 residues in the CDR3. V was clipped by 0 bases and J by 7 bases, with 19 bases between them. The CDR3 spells CASSLALGAGALNEQFF. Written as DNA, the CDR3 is TGTGCCAGCAGTTTAGCGCTAGGGGCGGGGGCTTTGAATGAGCAGTTCTTC.

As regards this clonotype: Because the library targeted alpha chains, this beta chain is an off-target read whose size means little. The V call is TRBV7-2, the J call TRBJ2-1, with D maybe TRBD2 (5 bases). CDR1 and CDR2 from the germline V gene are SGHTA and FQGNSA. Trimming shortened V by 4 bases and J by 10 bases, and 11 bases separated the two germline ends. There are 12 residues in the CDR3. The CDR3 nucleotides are TGTGCCAGCAGCTATAGTGGGAGCGAGCAGTTCTTC. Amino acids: CASSYSGSEQFF.

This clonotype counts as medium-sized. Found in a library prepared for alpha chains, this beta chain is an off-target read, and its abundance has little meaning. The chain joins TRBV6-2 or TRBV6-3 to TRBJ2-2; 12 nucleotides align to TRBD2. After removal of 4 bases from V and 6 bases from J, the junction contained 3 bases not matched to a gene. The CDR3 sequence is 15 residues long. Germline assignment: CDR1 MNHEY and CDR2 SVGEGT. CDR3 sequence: CASSSRLAGAGELFF. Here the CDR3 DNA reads TGTGCCAGCAGTTCCCGACTAGCGGGAGCCGGGGAGCTGTTTTTT.

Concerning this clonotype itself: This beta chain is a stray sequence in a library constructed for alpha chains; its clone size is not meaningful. The chain's CDR3 is CASSSTGGEQYF. CDR3 coding DNA: TGTGCCAGCAGCTCCACGGGAGGCGAGCAGTACTTC. The V and J genes are TRBV3-1 and TRBJ2-7; 7 nucleotides agree with TRBD2. Per germline, CDR1 LGHDT and CDR2 YNNKEL (reference sequence). CDR3 length equals 12 residues. Trimming removed 5 bases from V and 6 bases from J; junction bases left unmatched: 4.

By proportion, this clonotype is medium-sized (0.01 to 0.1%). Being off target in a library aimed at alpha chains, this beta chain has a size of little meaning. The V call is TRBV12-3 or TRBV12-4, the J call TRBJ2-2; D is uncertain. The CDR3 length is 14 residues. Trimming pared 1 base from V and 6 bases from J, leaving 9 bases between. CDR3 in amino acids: CASSLVVGPGELFF. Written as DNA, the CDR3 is TGTGCCAGCAGTTTAGTTGTAGGTCCCGGGGAGCTGTTTTTT.